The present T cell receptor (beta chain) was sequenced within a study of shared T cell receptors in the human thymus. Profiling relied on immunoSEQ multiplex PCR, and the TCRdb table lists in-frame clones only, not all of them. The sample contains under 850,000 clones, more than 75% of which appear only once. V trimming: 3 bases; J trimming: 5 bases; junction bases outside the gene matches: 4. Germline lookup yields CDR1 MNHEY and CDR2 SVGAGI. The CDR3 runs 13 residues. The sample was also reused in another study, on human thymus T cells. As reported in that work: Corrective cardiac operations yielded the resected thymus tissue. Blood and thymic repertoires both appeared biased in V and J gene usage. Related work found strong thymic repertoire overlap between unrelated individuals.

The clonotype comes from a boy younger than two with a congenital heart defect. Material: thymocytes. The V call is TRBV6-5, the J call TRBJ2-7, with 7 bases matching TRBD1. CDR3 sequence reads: CASSYEGAHEQYF. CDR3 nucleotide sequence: TGTGCCAGCAGTTATGAGGGGGCCCACGAGCAGTACTTC.